This TCR beta chain came from a study of Ad26.COV2.S vaccination and SARS-CoV-2 variants. Trimming took 8 bases from V and 5 from J, leaving 12 bases between them. This CDR3 is 12 amino acids long. Germline CDR1 and CDR2: LNHDA and SQIVND (reference sequence). This clone occurred once. Stated treatment: some 20 received Ad26.COV2.S at low or high dose, single or two shots; about 5 received placebo; per-sample allocation not given. The study sampled participants on day 63 after the first vaccine or placebo injection. Sequenced by immunoSEQ multiplex PCR; TCRdb stores in-frame clones only, minus some. This sample carries around 500,000 clones, 80% to 90% of them seen once, and the ten largest clones take 1.5% to 2%.

This chain links TRBV19 with TRBJ1-1; TRBD1 might be the D (6 bases). The sequencing used peripheral blood, collected in a trial of Ad26.COV2.S vaccine versus placebo. The receptor's source is a person aged 18-65 years who received the Ad26.COV2.S COVID-19 vaccine or a placebo. This chain's CDR3 is CASLRGRTEAFF. CDR3 bases: TGTGCCAGTCTCAGGGGTAGGACTGAAGCTTTCTTT.